The next 20 T cell receptor beta chains were all read from a single sample in a study of monozygotic twins with inflammatory bowel disease. After re-calling the 5' RACE reads, TCRdb lists one entry per CDR3 protein, DNA absent. This table holds roughly 160,000 distinct CDR3 sequences. Sequencing input: blood. The receptors were sampled from a human donor with ulcerative colitis or Crohn's disease, or a healthy co-twin of an affected twin (not recorded which).

The gene calls are TRBV12-3 or TRBV12-4 and TRBJ2-7; the D call of TRBD1 rests on TCRdb alone, since no DNA is present to check it. The CDR3 is 14 amino acids. The CDR3 reads CASSFRQGSYEQYF.

The J gene is TRBJ1-2, the V gene TRBV28; TCRdb returns TRBD1, unconfirmable since there is no DNA. This CDR3 is built from 15 residues. Germline-derived CDR1 and CDR2 are MDHEN and SYDVKM. The CDR3 here is CASSGGGRGNYGYTF.

The rearrangement links TRBV7-8 to TRBJ1-2; absent DNA, TCRdb's TRBD1 call cannot be checked. The germline V gene encodes CDR1 SGHVS and CDR2 FQNEAQ. The CDR3 has 13 residues. The CDR3 loop is CASSLDRGHGYTF.

This chain links TRBV20-1 with TRBJ2-5. Germline V CDR1 and CDR2: DFQATT, SNEGSKA (reference sequence). The CDR3 runs 13 residues. The CDR3 is CSARAPARETQYF.

CDR3 in amino acids: CSATNALAGYSYEQYF. V is TRBV20-1 and J is TRBJ2-7; the TCRdb D gene call, TRBD2, has no DNA to confirm it. Germline CDR1 DFQATT, CDR2 SNEGSKA (reference sequence). This CDR3 has 16 amino acids.

CDR3: CSAPTSRGPNEQFF. The chain joins TRBV20-1 to TRBJ2-1; TCRdb's assignment of TRBD2 cannot be checked, as there is no DNA. From germline, CDR1 is DFQATT and CDR2 SNEGSKA (reference sequence). The CDR3 length is 14 residues.

This chain connects TRBV15 to TRBJ2-1. From germline, CDR1 is LNHNV and CDR2 YYDKDF (reference sequence). This CDR3 comprises 14 residues. The chain's CDR3 is CATSSRSWGNEQFF.

V and J are TRBV20-1 and TRBJ2-7; TCRdb's D call, TRBD1, is unchecked because there is no DNA. CDR3 length: 17 residues. CDR1 and CDR2 (germline): DFQATT, SNEGSKA (reference sequence). The CDR3 is CSARGDSGQGGSYEQYF.

The chain uses TRBV5-1 and TRBJ1-4. The CDR3 is 15 amino acids. The germline gives CDR1 SGHRS, CDR2 YFSETQ. The CDR3 here is CASSLGLATNEKLFF.

J is TRBJ2-1 and V is TRBV4-3. The CDR3 extends over 16 amino acids. Germline lookup yields CDR1 LGHNA and CDR2 YSLEER. The CDR3 here is CASSQAAQSSSNEQFF.

The V gene is TRBV5-1, the J gene TRBJ1-5; TCRdb's D gene call, TRBD1, goes unchecked for lack of DNA. The CDR3 is made up of 15 amino acids. CDR1 is SGHRS, CDR2 YFSETQ, per germline. The CDR3 region is CASSVTGASNQPQHF.

J is TRBJ2-5 and V is TRBV3-1. The CDR3 sequence is 13 residues long. The germline V gene encodes CDR1 LGHDT and CDR2 YNNKEL (reference sequence). The CDR3 reads CASSQGETPSRYF.

The gene calls are TRBV9 and TRBJ2-3; the TCRdb call, TRBD2, lacks DNA for checking. The CDR3 is 14 amino acids. Germline CDR1 is SGDLS and CDR2 is YYNGEE. CDR3 amino acids: CASSWTSSTDTQYF.

This chain's CDR3 is CSASPPWGTVYYEQYF. J is TRBJ2-7 and V is TRBV20-1; lacking DNA, the TRBD2 call made by TCRdb goes unchecked. This CDR3 contains 16 residues. The germline V gene encodes CDR1 DFQATT and CDR2 SNEGSKA (reference sequence).

This clonotype is identified as medium-sized from frequency. The chain couples TRBV7-2 to TRBJ2-1; as DNA is missing, the TRBD2 call by TCRdb cannot be tested. This CDR3 spans 15 amino acids. The V gene's germline CDR1 is SGHTA and CDR2 FQGNSA. CDR3 region: CASSLTSGVDNEQFF.

This chain uses TRBV20-1 with TRBJ1-2; TCRdb lists TRBD1, though no DNA is available to test this call. Per germline, CDR1 DFQATT and CDR2 SNEGSKA (reference sequence). The CDR3 is made up of 13 amino acids. CDR3 amino acids: CSASARDSYGYTF.

The V call is TRBV24-1, the J call TRBJ2-1; no DNA is available, so the TRBD1 call from TCRdb remains unchecked. CDR1 is KGHDR and CDR2 is SFDVKD in the germline V gene. The CDR3 spans 16 residues. The CDR3 loop reads CATSDFSAWGFNEQFF.

The chain recombines TRBV9 with TRBJ1-1. CDR3 length equals 14 residues. CDR1 and CDR2 from the germline V gene are SGDLS and YYNGEE. This chain's CDR3 is CASSIGGAETEAFF.

The rearrangement uses TRBV6-5 and TRBJ1-5. Germline CDR1 reads MNHEY; CDR2 reads SVGAGI. CDR3 length: 15 residues. CDR3 sequence reads: CASRVGGGSNQPQHF.

V gene TRBV6-2 or TRBV6-3 combines with J gene TRBJ2-3; lacking DNA, the TRBD1 call made by TCRdb goes unchecked. CDR1 is MNHEY, CDR2 SVGEGT, per germline. CDR3 size: 13 residues. The CDR3 protein is CASTRTGTDTQYF.